Listed here are 27 T cell receptor beta chains from one sample, sequenced in a study of blood T cell repertoires in COVID-19. The repertoire was sequenced with immunoSEQ multiplex PCR; TCRdb's copy has only in-frame clones and lacks some. The profile shows tens of thousands of clones, 90% of them singletons. Material: peripheral blood. The source is a woman aged 40 to 55 with active COVID-19.

J is TRBJ1-6 and V is TRBV7-2; 7 positions match TRBD1. Germline loops: CDR1 SGHTA, CDR2 FQGNSA. The CDR3 extends over 16 amino acids. Trimming cost V 1 base and J 1 base; bases outside gene matches: 1. The CDR3 sequence: CASSLGQGSYNSPLHF. In DNA, the CDR3 is TGTGCCAGCAGCTTAGGACAGGGTTCCTATAATTCACCCCTCCACTTT.

This sequence joins TRBV7-9 and TRBJ2-1; D possibly corresponds to TRBD2 (5 bases). There are 16 residues in the CDR3. Germline CDR1 is SEHNR and CDR2 is FQNEAQ (reference sequence). V lost 2 bases, J lost 6 bases, and 17 bases lay in between. The DNA for the CDR3 is TGTGCCAGCAGCTTACTTGGACTTCTACCATTCAATGAGCAGTTCTTC. It specifies CASSLLGLLPFNEQFF. Drawing the rest from reference TRBV7-9 and TRBJ2-1, the complete variable domain is DTGVSQNPRHKITKRGQNVTFRCDPISEHNRLYWYRQTLGQGPEFLTYFQNEAQLEKSRLLSDRFSAERPKGSFSTLEIQRTEQGDSAMYLCASSLLGLLPFNEQFFGPGTRLTVL.

This chain uses TRBV18 with TRBJ2-7; possible D gene TRBD1, 5 bases. The CDR3 consists of 15 residues. Germline-derived CDR1 and CDR2 are KGHSH and LQKENI. Trimming stripped 3 bases from V and 6 bases from J, with 18 bases between. The CDR3 region is CASSPEAGPSGEQYF. The CDR3 bases are TGTGCCAGCTCACCCGAGGCAGGGCCCTCCGGCGAGCAGTACTTC. Together with reference TRBV18 and TRBJ2-7, the CDR3 gives the full variable domain: NAGVMQNPRHLVRRRGQEARLRCSPMKGHSHVYWYRQLPEEGLKFMVYLQKENIIDESGMPKERFSAEFPKEGPSILRIQQVVRGDSAAYFCASSPEAGPSGEQYFGPGTRLTVT.

The chain links TRBV5-8 to TRBJ2-7, with a weak D call TRBD1 (5 bases). The V end lost 1 base, the J end lost 2 bases, and 7 bases lay between the germline ends. The CDR3 consists of 13 residues. Germline assignment: CDR1 SGHTS and CDR2 YDEGEE. The CDR3 nucleotides are TGTGCCAGCAGCTTGAACAGGCCCTACGAGCAGTACTTC. It yields the protein CASSLNRPYEQYF.

The rearrangement joins TRBV9 to TRBJ1-6; D remains ambiguous. The CDR3 totals 15 residues. Trimming stripped 1 base from V and 4 bases from J, with 9 bases between. CDR1 is SGDLS and CDR2 is YYNGEE in the germline V gene. CDR3 coding DNA: TGTGCCAGCAGCGTATCGGGAGGGTATAATTCACCCCTCCACTTT. Translating gives CASSVSGGYNSPLHF.

The chain carries TRBV24-1 and TRBJ2-2, with 16 bases aligning to TRBD2. The CDR3 is made up of 20 amino acids. Germline lookup yields CDR1 KGHDR and CDR2 SFDVKD. With 7 bases clipped from V and 5 bases from J, the junction kept 15 bases outside the gene matches. The CDR3, as DNA: TGTGCCACCAGACGACAAACGGGACTAGCGGGGGGGCGTTGGACCGGGGAGCTGTTTTTT. This sequence encodes CATRRQTGLAGGRWTGELFF.

Only one count was recorded for this clone. The rearrangement uses TRBV15 and TRBJ2-5, with 8 bases lining up with TRBD2. Germline trimming cut 1 base from V and 0 bases from J; bases unmatched to any gene: 4. Germline CDR1 and CDR2: LNHNV and YYDKDF (reference sequence). The CDR3 is made up of 16 amino acids. CDR3 protein: CATSRASGGHQETQYF. CDR3 coding DNA: TGTGCCACCAGCAGAGCCAGCGGGGGTCACCAAGAGACCCAGTACTTC.

V gene TRBV7-3 combines with J gene TRBJ2-3; the match to TRBD2 covers 11 bases. The CDR3 sequence is 17 residues long. From germline, CDR1 is SGHTA and CDR2 FQGTGA. Trimming took 2 bases from V and 1 from J; bases not matched to a gene: 5. CDR3 sequence (DNA): TGTGCCAGCAGCTTAGATTTGGGACTAGCGGGCACAGATACGCAGTATTTT. Encoded protein: CASSLDLGLAGTDTQYF.

The CDR3 is CAIRDRSTELGYTF. In nucleotides, the CDR3 is TGTGCCATTAGGGACAGGTCAACCGAACTTGGCTACACCTTC. V usage is TRBV10-3 and J usage is TRBJ1-2; 8 bases fit TRBD1. The junction had 13 bases not matched to a gene; V was cut back by 9 bases and J by 7 bases. This CDR3 is built from 14 residues. The germline V gene has CDR1 ENHRY and CDR2 SYGVKD.

In its sample, this clone was seen a few times. This chain connects TRBV7-9 to TRBJ1-3; no definite D call. Trimming left V 1 base short and J 2 bases short, with 12 bases between. Looked up from germline, CDR1 is SEHNR and CDR2 is FQNEAQ (reference sequence). The length of the CDR3 is 16 residues. As DNA, the CDR3 is TGTGCCAGCAGCTTAGTTTGGCAGGTAGCTGGAAACACCATATATTTT. It translates to CASSLVWQVAGNTIYF.

V usage is TRBV6-5 and J usage is TRBJ2-1, with 11 bases that match TRBD1. After removal of 0 bases from V and 9 bases from J, the junction contained 4 bases not matched to a gene. CDR1 is MNHEY, CDR2 SVGAGI, per germline. The CDR3 totals 15 residues. This chain's CDR3 is CASSYSGQGGTEQFF. CDR3 nucleotide sequence: TGTGCCAGCAGTTACTCGGGACAGGGGGGTACTGAGCAGTTCTTC.

V and J are TRBV7-2 and TRBJ2-6; D might be TRBD1 (6 bases). V was clipped by 6 bases and J by 2 bases, with 8 bases between them. The CDR3 totals 14 residues. Germline CDR1 is SGHTA and CDR2 is FQGNSA. CDR3 coding DNA: TGTGCCAGCAGGTCAGGGGCTGGGGCCAACGTCCTGACTTTC. It is translated as CASRSGAGANVLTF.

This chain joins TRBV11-3 and TRBJ2-5; D uncertain. Trimming stripped 5 bases from V and 2 bases from J, with 21 bases between. In germline, CDR1 is SGHNT, CDR2 YENEEA. The length of the CDR3 is 17 residues. CDR3 nucleotides: TGTGCCAGCAGCGCACGGCAACGCCGGGTTGAACAAGAGACCCAGTACTTC. Its protein is CASSARQRRVEQETQYF.

The chain is built from TRBV11-2 and TRBJ2-3; 8 nucleotides align to TRBD2. J lost 2 bases, V lost 1 base, and 5 bases had no gene match. Germline V gene lookup returns CDR1 SGHAT and CDR2 FQNNGV. This CDR3 region has 16 residues. The CDR3 bases are TGTGCCAGCAGCTTAGTGGGCGGGGGGAACACAGATACGCAGTATTTT. Translated: CASSLVGGGNTDTQYF.

V is TRBV29-1 and J is TRBJ2-7, with 10 positions matching TRBD1. Germline-derived CDR1 and CDR2 are SQVTM and ANQGSEA. Trimming took 6 bases from V and 4 from J; bases not matched to a gene: 9. This CDR3 comprises 14 residues. Here the CDR3 reads CSVAYGTGVYEQYF. For the CDR3, the DNA is TGCAGCGTGGCGTATGGGACAGGGGTGTACGAGCAGTACTTC.

This clone was seen only once. The chain employs TRBV3-1 (or the pseudogene TRBV3-2) and TRBJ2-3; possibly TRBD2 for D (6 bases). The germline V gene encodes CDR1 LGHDT and CDR2 YNNKEL (reference sequence). The CDR3 has 13 residues. V gave up 4 bases and J gave up 4 bases, with 9 bases separating them. The CDR3: CASSLTRADTQYF. DNA for the CDR3: TGTGCCAGCAGCCTGACTAGGGCAGATACGCAGTATTTT.

The chain uses TRBV6-2 or TRBV6-3 and TRBJ2-3, with 8 bases that match TRBD2. CDR1 MNHEY and CDR2 SVGEGT come from the germline V gene. V shed 5 bases, J shed 6 bases, and the junction held 7 bases outside the gene matches. The CDR3 extends over 14 amino acids. This CDR3 reads CASSLGTRFDTQYF. CDR3 DNA sequence: TGTGCCAGCAGTCTGGGGACTAGATTTGATACGCAGTATTTT.

CDR3 amino acids: CASSPGGLILETQYF. CDR3 DNA: TGTGCCAGCAGTCCCGGCGGACTAATTTTAGAGACCCAGTACTTC. This chain uses TRBV2 with TRBJ2-5, with D possibly being TRBD2 (6 bases). The CDR3 consists of 15 residues. The germline V gene has CDR1 SNHLY and CDR2 FYNNEI. V lost 5 bases to trimming and J lost 4 bases, with 17 bases between them.

This rearrangement joins TRBV4-1 to TRBJ2-7; possible D gene TRBD1, 6 bases. The CDR3 is made up of 15 amino acids. Germline V CDR1 and CDR2: MGHRA, YSYEKL. V lost 0 bases and J lost 1, with 10 bases in between. The CDR3 loop is CASSQETGYSYEQYF. CDR3 coding DNA: TGCGCCAGCAGCCAAGAGACAGGCTATTCCTACGAGCAGTACTTC.

CDR3 sequence (DNA): TGTGCCAGTAGTTCAACTAGCGGGGGGGGTTACGAGCAGTACTTC. Its protein product is CASSSTSGGGYEQYF. J is TRBJ2-7 and V is TRBV19, with 13 bases identical to TRBD2. The CDR3 loop spans 15 amino acids. The V and J ends lost 5 bases and 4 bases, in that order; junction bases with no gene match: 5. Germline CDR1 reads LNHDA; CDR2 reads SQIVND (reference sequence).

The J gene is TRBJ2-7, the V gene TRBV19; TRBD1 agrees at 10 bases. V trimming: 4 bases; J trimming: 3 bases; junction bases outside the gene matches: 6. From germline, CDR1 is LNHDA and CDR2 SQIVND (reference sequence). The CDR3 is 15 amino acids. CDR3 nucleotides: TGTGCCAGTAGTACCCCGGGACAGGGGTTCTACGAGCAGTACTTC. It yields the protein CASSTPGQGFYEQYF.

The gene calls are TRBV9 and TRBJ1-3; D call uncertain. Germline V lookup: CDR1 SGDLS, CDR2 YYNGEE. The CDR3 totals 15 residues. V dropped 0 bases and J dropped 9 bases, with 16 bases sitting between them. The CDR3 coding sequence is TGTGCCAGCAGCGTAGCTCCGGAGGTTGTCGGCACCATATATTTT. This codes for CASSVAPEVVGTIYF.

The rearrangement uses TRBV7-9 and TRBJ1-1; TRBD1 matches at 8 bases. Per germline, CDR1 SEHNR and CDR2 FQNEAQ (reference sequence). The CDR3 is 13 amino acids. J gave up 6 bases and V 5 bases, and 5 bases lay outside the gene matches. In nucleotides, the CDR3 is TGTGCCAGCAGCCGATCGACAGGGGCTGAAGCTTTCTTT. Amino acid sequence: CASSRSTGAEAFF.

The V call is TRBV5-6, the J call TRBJ2-3; D is undetermined. The germline V gene has CDR1 SGHDT and CDR2 YYEEEE. V gave up 0 bases and J gave up 4 bases, with 15 bases separating them. The CDR3 is 16 amino acids. CDR3 DNA: TGTGCCAGCAGCTTGGACAGTTCTGGTATGCCAGATACGCAGTATTTT. Translating it yields CASSLDSSGMPDTQYF.

The CDR3 coding sequence is TGTGCCAGCAGCGGGACAGGGTGGGAGACCCAGTACTTC. It translates to CASSGTGWETQYF. The chain links TRBV11-2 to TRBJ2-5, with 9 bases identical to TRBD1. Looked up from germline, CDR1 is SGHAT and CDR2 is FQNNGV. This CDR3 spans 13 amino acids. J gave up 5 bases and V 5 bases, and 3 bases lay outside the gene matches.

The chain couples TRBV4-2 to TRBJ1-6; no reliable D call. CDR1 LGHNA and CDR2 YNFKEQ come from the germline V gene. The CDR3 extends over 14 amino acids. Trimming shortened V by 0 bases and J by 10 bases, and 10 bases separated the two germline ends. The CDR3: CASSQDSGRSPLHF. The CDR3 DNA reads as TGTGCCAGCAGCCAAGATTCGGGGAGGTCACCCCTCCACTTT.

The chain carries TRBV29-1 and TRBJ2-5; weak D call: TRBD1 (6 bases). There are 13 residues in the CDR3. Trimming removed 6 bases at V and 1 base at J, with 12 bases between. Germline assignment: CDR1 SQVTM and CDR2 ANQGSEA. The CDR3 is CSVGQGGQETQYF. As DNA, the CDR3 is TGCAGCGTAGGCCAAGGGGGCCAAGAGACCCAGTACTTC.